Listed here is a single T cell receptor (beta chain). Its cognate antigen is unknown. Germline-derived CDR1 and CDR2 are SGHTA and FQGNSA. The length of the CDR3 is 15 residues. V was pared by 4 bases and J by 3 bases, with 7 bases of the junction left unmatched. These data come from a study of T cell responses to AZD1222 COVID-19 vaccine. Overall study results and limits: Vaccine-associated CD4 TCRs ranged over spike, dominating at 160-218 and 743-854.

Sequencing used immunoSEQ multiplex PCR; TCRdb keeps in-frame clones, though not all of them. The sample lists over 150,000 clones; approximately 93% were seen once. The sequence was collected from an adult who received the AZD1222 COVID-19 vaccine. The chain carries TRBV7-2 and TRBJ2-5, with 8 bases identical to TRBD2. The source material was peripheral blood, sampled 28 days after the second AZD1222 dose. The CDR3 sequence: CASSYTSGTKETQYF. Here the CDR3 DNA reads TGTGCCAGCAGCTATACTAGCGGAACCAAAGAGACCCAGTACTTC.